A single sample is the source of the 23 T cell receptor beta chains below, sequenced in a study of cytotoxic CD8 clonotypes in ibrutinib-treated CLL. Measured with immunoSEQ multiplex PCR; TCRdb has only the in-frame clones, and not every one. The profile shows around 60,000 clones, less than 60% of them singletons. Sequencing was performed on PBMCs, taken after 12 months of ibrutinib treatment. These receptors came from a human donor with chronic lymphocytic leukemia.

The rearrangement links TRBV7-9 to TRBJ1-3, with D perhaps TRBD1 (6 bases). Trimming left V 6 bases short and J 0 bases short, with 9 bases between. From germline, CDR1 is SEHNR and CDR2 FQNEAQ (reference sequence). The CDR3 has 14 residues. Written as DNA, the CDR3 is TGTGCCAGCAGACAGGGTCCCTCTGGAAACACCATATATTTT. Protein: CASRQGPSGNTIYF.

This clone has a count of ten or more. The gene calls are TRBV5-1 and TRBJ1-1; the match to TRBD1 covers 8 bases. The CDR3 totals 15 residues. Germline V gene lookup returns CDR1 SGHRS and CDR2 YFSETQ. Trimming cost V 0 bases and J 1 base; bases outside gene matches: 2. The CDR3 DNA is TGCGCCAGCAGCTTGGCCGGGACAGGGAACACTGAAGCTTTCTTT. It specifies CASSLAGTGNTEAFF.

The CDR3 protein is CSVEVPGGDEQYF. CDR3 nucleotide sequence: TGCAGCGTTGAGGTCCCGGGCGGGGACGAGCAGTACTTC. The chain carries TRBV29-1 and TRBJ2-7, with D possibly matching TRBD2 (6 bases). This CDR3 has 13 amino acids. Germline V lookup: CDR1 SQVTM, CDR2 ANQGSEA. V lost 3 bases and J 5 bases, leaving 14 bases between the germline ends.

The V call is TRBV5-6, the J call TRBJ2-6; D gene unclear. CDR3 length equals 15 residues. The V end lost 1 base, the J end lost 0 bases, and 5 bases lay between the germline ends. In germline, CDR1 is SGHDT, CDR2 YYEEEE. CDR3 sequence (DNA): TGTGCCAGCAGCTTGTTGGTCTCTGGGGCCAACGTCCTGACTTTC. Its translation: CASSLLVSGANVLTF.

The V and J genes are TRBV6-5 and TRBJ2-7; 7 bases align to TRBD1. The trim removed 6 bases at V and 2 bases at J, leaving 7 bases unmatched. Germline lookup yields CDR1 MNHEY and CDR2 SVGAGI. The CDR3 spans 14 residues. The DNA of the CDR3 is TGTGCCAGCAGGACCGACAGGGTGGCCTACGAGCAGTACGTC. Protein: CASRTDRVAYEQYV.

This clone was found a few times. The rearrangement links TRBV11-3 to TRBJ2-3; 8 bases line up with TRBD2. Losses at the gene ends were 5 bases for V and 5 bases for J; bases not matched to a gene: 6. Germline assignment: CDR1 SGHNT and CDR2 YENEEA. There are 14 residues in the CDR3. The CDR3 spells CASSLSGVRDTQYF. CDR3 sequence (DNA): TGTGCCAGCAGCCTTAGCGGGGTCCGAGATACGCAGTATTTT.

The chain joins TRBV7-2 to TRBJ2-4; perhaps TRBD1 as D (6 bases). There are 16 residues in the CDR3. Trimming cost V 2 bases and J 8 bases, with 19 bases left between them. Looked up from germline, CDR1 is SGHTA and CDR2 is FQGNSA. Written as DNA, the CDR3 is TGTGCCAGCAGCTTAACCGGGACACTTACTGGAGACATTCAGTACTTC. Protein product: CASSLTGTLTGDIQYF. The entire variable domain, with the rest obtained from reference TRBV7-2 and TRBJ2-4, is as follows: GAGVSQSPSNKVTEKGKDVELRCDPISGHTALYWYRQSLGQGLEFLIYFQGNSAPDKSGLPSDRFSAERTGGSVSTLTIQRTQQEDSAVYLCASSLTGTLTGDIQYFGAGTRLSVL.

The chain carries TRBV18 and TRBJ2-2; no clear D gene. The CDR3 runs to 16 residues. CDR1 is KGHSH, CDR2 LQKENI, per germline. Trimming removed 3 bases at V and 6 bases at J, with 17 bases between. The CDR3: CASSPVPHLVSGELFF. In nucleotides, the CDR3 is TGTGCCAGCTCACCGGTCCCTCATCTAGTATCCGGGGAGCTGTTTTTT.

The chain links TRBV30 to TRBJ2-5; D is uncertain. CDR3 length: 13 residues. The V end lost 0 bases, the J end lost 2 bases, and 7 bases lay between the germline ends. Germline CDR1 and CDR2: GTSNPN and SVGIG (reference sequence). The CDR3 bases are TGTGCCTGGAGTGTACACCGTCAAGAGACCCAGTACTTC. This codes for CAWSVHRQETQYF. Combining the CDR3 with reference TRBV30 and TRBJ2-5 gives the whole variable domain SQTIHQWPATLVQPVGSPLSLECTVEGTSNPNLYWYRQAAGRGLQLLFYSVGIGQISSEVPQNLSASRPQDRQFILSSKKLLLSDSGFYLCAWSVHRQETQYFGPGTRLLVL.

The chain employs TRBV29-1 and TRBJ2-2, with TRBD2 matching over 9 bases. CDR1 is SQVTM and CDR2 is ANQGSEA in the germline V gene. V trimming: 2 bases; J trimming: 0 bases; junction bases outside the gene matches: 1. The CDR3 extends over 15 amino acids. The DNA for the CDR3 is TGCAGCGTTGAAATAGCGGGGGCGAACACCGGGGAGCTGTTTTTT. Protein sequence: CSVEIAGANTGELFF.

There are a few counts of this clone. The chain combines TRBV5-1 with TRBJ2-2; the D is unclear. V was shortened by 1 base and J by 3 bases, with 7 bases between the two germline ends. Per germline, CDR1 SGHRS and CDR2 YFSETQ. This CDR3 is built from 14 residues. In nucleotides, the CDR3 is TGCGCCAGCAGCTTGACCTTCGACACCGGGGAGCTGTTTTTT. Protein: CASSLTFDTGELFF.

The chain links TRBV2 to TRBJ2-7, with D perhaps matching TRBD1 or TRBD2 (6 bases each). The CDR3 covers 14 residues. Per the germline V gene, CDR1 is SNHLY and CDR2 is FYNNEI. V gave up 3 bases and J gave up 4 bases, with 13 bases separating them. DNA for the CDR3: TGTGCCAGCAGTGACGTCGGGGGCGGTTACGAGCAGTACTTC. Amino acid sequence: CASSDVGGGYEQYF.

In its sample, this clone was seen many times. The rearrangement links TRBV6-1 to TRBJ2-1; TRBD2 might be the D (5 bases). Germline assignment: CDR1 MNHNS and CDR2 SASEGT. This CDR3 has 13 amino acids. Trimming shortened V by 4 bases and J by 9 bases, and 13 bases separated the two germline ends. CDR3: CASSVRVNGEQFF. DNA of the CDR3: TGTGCCAGCAGTGTGAGGGTGAACGGTGAGCAGTTCTTC.

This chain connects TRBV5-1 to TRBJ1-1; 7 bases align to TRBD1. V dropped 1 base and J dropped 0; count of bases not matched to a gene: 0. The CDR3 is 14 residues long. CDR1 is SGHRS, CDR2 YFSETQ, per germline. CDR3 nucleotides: TGCGCCAGCAGCTTGACAGGGGTGAACACTGAAGCTTTCTTT. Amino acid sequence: CASSLTGVNTEAFF.

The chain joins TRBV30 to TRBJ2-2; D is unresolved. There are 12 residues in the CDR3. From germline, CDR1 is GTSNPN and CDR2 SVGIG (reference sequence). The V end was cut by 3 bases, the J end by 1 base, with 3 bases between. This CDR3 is CAWRRNTGELFF. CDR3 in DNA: TGTGCCTGGAGGAGGAACACCGGGGAGCTGTTTTTT.

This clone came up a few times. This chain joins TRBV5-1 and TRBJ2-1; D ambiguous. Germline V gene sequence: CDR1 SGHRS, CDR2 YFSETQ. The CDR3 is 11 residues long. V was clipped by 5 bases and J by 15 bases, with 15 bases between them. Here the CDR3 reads CASSLTGALFF. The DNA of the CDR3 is TGCGCCAGCAGTTTAACGGGCGCGCTGTTCTTC.

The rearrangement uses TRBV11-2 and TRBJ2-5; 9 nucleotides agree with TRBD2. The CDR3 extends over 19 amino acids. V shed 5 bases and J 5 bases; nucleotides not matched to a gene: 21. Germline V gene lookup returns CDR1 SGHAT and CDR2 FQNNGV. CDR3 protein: CASSGNAGGGDQYWETQYF. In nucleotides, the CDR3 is TGTGCCAGCAGCGGCAATGCTGGCGGGGGGGACCAATACTGGGAGACCCAGTACTTC.

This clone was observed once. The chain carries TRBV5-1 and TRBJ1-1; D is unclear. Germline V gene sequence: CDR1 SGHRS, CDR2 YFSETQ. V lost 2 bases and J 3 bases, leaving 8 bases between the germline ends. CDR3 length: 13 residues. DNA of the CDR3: TGCGCCAGCAGCTTAAAGTCCGACACTGAAGCTTTCTTT. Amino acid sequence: CASSLKSDTEAFF.

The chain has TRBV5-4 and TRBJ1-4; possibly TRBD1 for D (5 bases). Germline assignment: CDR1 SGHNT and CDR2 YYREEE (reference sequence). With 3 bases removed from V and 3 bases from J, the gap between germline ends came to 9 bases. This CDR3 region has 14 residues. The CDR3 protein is CASSSGLSNEKLFF. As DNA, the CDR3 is TGTGCCAGCAGCTCAGGGCTTTCTAATGAAAAACTGTTTTTT.

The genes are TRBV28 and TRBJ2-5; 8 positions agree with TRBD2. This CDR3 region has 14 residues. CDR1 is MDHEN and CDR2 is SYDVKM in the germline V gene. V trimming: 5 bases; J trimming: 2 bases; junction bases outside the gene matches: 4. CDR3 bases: TGTGCCAGCAGTACAGCGGGGGTACAAGAGACCCAGTACTTC. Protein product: CASSTAGVQETQYF.

The CDR3 DNA reads as TGTGCCAGCAGTTCCATGGACTCTGGAAACACCATATATTTT. This sequence encodes CASSSMDSGNTIYF. The V call is TRBV28, the J call TRBJ1-3; the D is unclear. CDR3 size: 14 residues. CDR1 and CDR2 (germline): MDHEN, SYDVKM. V lost 4 bases, J lost 0 bases, and 7 bases lay in between. The variable domain in full, completed from reference TRBV28 and TRBJ1-3, reads DVKVTQSSRYLVKRTGEKVFLECVQDMDHENMFWYRQDPGLGLRLIYFSYDVKMKEKGDIPEGYSVSREKKERFSLILESASTNQTSMYLCASSSMDSGNTIYFGEGSWLTVV.

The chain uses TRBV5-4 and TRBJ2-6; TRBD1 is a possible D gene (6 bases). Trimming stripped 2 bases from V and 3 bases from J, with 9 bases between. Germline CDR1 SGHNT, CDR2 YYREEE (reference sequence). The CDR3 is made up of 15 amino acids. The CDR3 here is CASSFGGRGANVLTF. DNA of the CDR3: TGTGCCAGCAGCTTTGGGGGCCGTGGGGCCAACGTCCTGACTTTC.

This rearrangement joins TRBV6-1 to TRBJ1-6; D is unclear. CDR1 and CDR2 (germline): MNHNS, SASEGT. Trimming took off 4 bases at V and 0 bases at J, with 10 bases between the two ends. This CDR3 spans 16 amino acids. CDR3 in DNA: TGTGCCAGCAGTGTAACCGCCAGCTCCTATAATTCACCCCTCCACTTT. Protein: CASSVTASSYNSPLHF.